What follows is one T cell receptor (beta chain) and its context. Its antigen is as yet unknown. PCR employed 60 Vbeta and 13 Jbeta primers. Sequencing used immunoSEQ multiplex PCR; TCRdb keeps in-frame clones, though not all of them. The table lists some 76,000 clones, around 73% of them singletons. This sample was taken from a study of cytomegalovirus exposure and HLA in healthy donors. Study details: A preliminary data release comprised 80 million to 95 million unique TCRs obtained from HLA-typed donors. Study-level findings and limits: In a later analysis, approximately 15,000 TCR beta sequences were associated with HLA alleles at 0.05 false discovery rate. According to reports, the classifier identified cytomegalovirus status with high specificity and sensitivity. As was reported, the HLA-A and HLA-B alleles of most subjects were accurately predicted from TCR beta sequences.

J gave up 7 bases and V 7 bases, and 8 bases lay outside the gene matches. The germline CDR1 and CDR2 sequences are MDHEN and SYDVKM. The CDR3 consists of 14 residues. Sequencing was performed on PBMCs. The chain couples TRBV28 to TRBJ1-4; 8 nucleotides match TRBD1. The source of this sequence is a woman aged 40 to 49 in good health and CMV-seropositive. The CDR3 sequence is CASMTGQGPEKLFF. DNA for the CDR3: TGTGCCAGCATGACTGGACAGGGCCCTGAAAAACTGTTTTTT. The variable domain in full, with the rest retrieved from reference TRBV28 and TRBJ1-4, is DVKVTQSSRYLVKRTGEKVFLECVQDMDHENMFWYRQDPGLGLRLIYFSYDVKMKEKGDIPEGYSVSREKKERFSLILESASTNQTSMYLCASMTGQGPEKLFFGSGTQLSVL.